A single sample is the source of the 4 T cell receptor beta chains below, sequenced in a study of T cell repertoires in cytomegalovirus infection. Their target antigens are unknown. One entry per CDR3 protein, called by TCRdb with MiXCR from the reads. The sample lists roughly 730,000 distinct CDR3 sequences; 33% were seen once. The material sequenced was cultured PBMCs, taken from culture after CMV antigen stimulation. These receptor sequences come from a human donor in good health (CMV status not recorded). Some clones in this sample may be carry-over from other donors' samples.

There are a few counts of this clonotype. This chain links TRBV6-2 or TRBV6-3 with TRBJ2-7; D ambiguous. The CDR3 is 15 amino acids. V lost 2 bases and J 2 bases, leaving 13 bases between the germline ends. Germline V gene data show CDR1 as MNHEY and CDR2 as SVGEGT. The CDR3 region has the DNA TGTGCCAGCAGTTACCCGCGCGTTGCACCCTACGAGCAGTACTTC. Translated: CASSYPRVAPYEQYF.

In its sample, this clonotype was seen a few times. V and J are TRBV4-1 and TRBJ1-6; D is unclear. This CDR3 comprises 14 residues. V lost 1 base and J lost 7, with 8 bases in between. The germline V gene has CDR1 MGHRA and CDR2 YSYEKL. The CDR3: CASSQVNLNSPLHF. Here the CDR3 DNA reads TGCGCCAGCAGCCAAGTGAACTTAAATTCACCCCTCCACTTT.

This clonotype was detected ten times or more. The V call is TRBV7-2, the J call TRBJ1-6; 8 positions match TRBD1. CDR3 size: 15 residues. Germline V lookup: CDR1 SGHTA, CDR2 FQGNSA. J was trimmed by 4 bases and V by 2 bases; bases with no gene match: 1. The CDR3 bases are TGTGCCAGCAGCTTAACAGGGGGATATAATTCACCCCTCCACTTT. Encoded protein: CASSLTGGYNSPLHF.

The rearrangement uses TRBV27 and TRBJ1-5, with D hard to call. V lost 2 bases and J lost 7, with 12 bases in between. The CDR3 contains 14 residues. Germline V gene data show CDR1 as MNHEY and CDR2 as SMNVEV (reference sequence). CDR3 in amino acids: CASSLRGSLQPQHF. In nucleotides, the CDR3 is TGTGCCAGCAGTTTAAGAGGTTCCCTCCAGCCCCAGCATTTT.